The rows below give T cell receptor beta chains drawn from one sample of a study of T cell repertoires in cytomegalovirus infection. MiXCR was run by TCRdb on the reads, yielding one entry per CDR3 protein. Of around 740,000 distinct CDR3 sequences detected, approximately 40% appear once; the ten largest clones hold around 2.8%. Material for sequencing was PBMCs. All receptors derive from a human donor in good health (CMV status not recorded). Some clones in this sample may be carry-over from other donors' samples. Each CDR3 is given with its conserved first and last residue. Fields, in order: CDR3 protein, CDR3 DNA, V gene, D gene, J gene, clone size, CDR3 length. D genes are given only for firm matches. Expanded clones get a size class; other rows say once, few or many, or leave the size out.

CDR3aa: CASSLSGSGASNIQYF
CDR3nt: TGTGCCAGCAGCTTGTCGGGGTCGGGGGCTTCAAACATTCAGTACTTC
v_gene: TRBV5-3
d_gene: -
j_gene: TRBJ2-4
abundance: once
len: 16

CDR3aa: CASSPKAYTGELFF
CDR3nt: TGTGCCAGCAGTCCGAAGGCGTATACCGGGGAGCTGTTTTTT
v_gene: TRBV6-1
d_gene: -
j_gene: TRBJ2-2
abundance: -
len: 14

CDR3aa: CASSILTSGGLEQFF
CDR3nt: TGTGCCAGTAGTATATTAACTAGCGGGGGTCTTGAGCAGTTCTTC
v_gene: TRBV19
d_gene: TRBD2
j_gene: TRBJ2-1
abundance: -
len: 15

CDR3aa: CASSLARLYGYTF
CDR3nt: TGTGCCAGCAGCTTAGCACGGTTATATGGCTACACCTTC
v_gene: TRBV7-9
d_gene: -
j_gene: TRBJ1-2
abundance: -
len: 13

CDR3aa: CASRQGVKNTEAFF
CDR3nt: TGTGCCAGCCGACAGGGGGTTAAGAACACTGAAGCTTTCTTT
v_gene: TRBV6-5
d_gene: TRBD1
j_gene: TRBJ1-1
abundance: -
len: 14

CDR3aa: CASSRQGKGETQYF
CDR3nt: TGCGCCAGCAGCAGACAGGGGAAAGGGGAGACCCAGTACTTC
v_gene: TRBV5-1
d_gene: TRBD1
j_gene: TRBJ2-5
abundance: -
len: 14

CDR3aa: CASSGGVAGGALRYTDTQYF
CDR3nt: TGTGCCAGCAGTGGGGGGGTGGCGGGGGGGGCTCTGAGATACACAGATACGCAGTATTTT
v_gene: TRBV12-3/TRBV12-4
d_gene: TRBD2
j_gene: TRBJ2-3
abundance: many
len: 20

CDR3aa: CASSLLAWEETQYF
CDR3nt: TGTGCCAGCAGTCTTCTAGCGTGGGAAGAGACCCAGTACTTC
v_gene: TRBV12-3/TRBV12-4
d_gene: -
j_gene: TRBJ2-5
abundance: -
len: 14

CDR3aa: CASSLEGGFPSGNEQYF
CDR3nt: TGTGCCAGCAGCTTGGAGGGTGGATTCCCGTCGGGTAACGAGCAGTACTTC
v_gene: TRBV7-8
d_gene: -
j_gene: TRBJ2-7
abundance: many
len: 17

CDR3aa: CASRREESYNEQFF
CDR3nt: TGTGCCAGCAGGAGGGAAGAATCCTACAATGAGCAGTTCTTC
v_gene: TRBV12-3/TRBV12-4
d_gene: -
j_gene: TRBJ2-1
abundance: few
len: 14

CDR3aa: CASSQRPHYEQYF
CDR3nt: TGCGCCAGCAGCCAAAGACCCCACTACGAGCAGTACTTC
v_gene: TRBV4-1
d_gene: -
j_gene: TRBJ2-7
abundance: -
len: 13

CDR3aa: CASSPPRGTGTVSPLHF
CDR3nt: TGCGCCAGCAGCCCACCCAGGGGGACAGGGACTGTTTCACCCCTCCACTTT
v_gene: TRBV4-1
d_gene: TRBD1
j_gene: TRBJ1-6
abundance: -
len: 17

CDR3aa: CASSRRGPGQLNQPQHF
CDR3nt: TGTGCCAGCAGCCGTAGAGGGCCGGGACAGCTGAATCAGCCCCAGCATTTT
v_gene: TRBV16
d_gene: TRBD1
j_gene: TRBJ1-5
abundance: few
len: 17

CDR3aa: CASSNHDSRSSYNEQFF
CDR3nt: TGCGCCAGCAGCAATCATGACTCGAGGAGCTCCTACAATGAGCAGTTCTTC
v_gene: TRBV5-1
d_gene: -
j_gene: TRBJ2-1
abundance: once
len: 17

CDR3aa: CASETGTVNTEAFF
CDR3nt: TGTGCCAGCGAGACCGGGACGGTGAACACTGAAGCTTTCTTT
v_gene: TRBV11-2
d_gene: -
j_gene: TRBJ1-1
abundance: few
len: 14

CDR3aa: CASGPRVEQFF
CDR3nt: TGTGCCAGCGGACCACGAGTTGAGCAGTTCTTC
v_gene: TRBV7-4
d_gene: -
j_gene: TRBJ2-1
abundance: -
len: 11

CDR3aa: CASSQASEGGFAEQYF
CDR3nt: TGCGCCAGCAGCCAAGCTAGTGAGGGGGGGTTCGCCGAGCAGTACTTC
v_gene: TRBV4-1
d_gene: -
j_gene: TRBJ2-7
abundance: few
len: 16

CDR3aa: CASSQTSERGDTQYF
CDR3nt: TGTGCCAGCAGCCAGACTAGCGAGAGGGGAGATACGCAGTATTTT
v_gene: TRBV7-9
d_gene: TRBD2
j_gene: TRBJ2-3
abundance: few
len: 15

CDR3aa: CASTRQGGTSGNTIYF
CDR3nt: TGTGCCAGCACGAGACAGGGGGGTACCTCTGGAAACACCATATATTTT
v_gene: TRBV28
d_gene: TRBD1
j_gene: TRBJ1-3
abundance: -
len: 16

CDR3aa: CASSADRFSGNTIYF
CDR3nt: TGTGCCAGCAGCGCCGACAGATTCTCTGGAAACACCATATATTTT
v_gene: TRBV9
d_gene: -
j_gene: TRBJ1-3
abundance: -
len: 15

CDR3aa: CASTGRGSSPLHF
CDR3nt: TGTGCCAGCACTGGCAGGGGTAGTTCACCCCTCCACTTT
v_gene: TRBV2
d_gene: -
j_gene: TRBJ1-6
abundance: few
len: 13

CDR3aa: CASSQAPGLAGGGSTDTQYF
CDR3nt: TGCGCCAGCAGCCAAGCGCCGGGACTAGCGGGGGGCGGGAGCACAGATACGCAGTATTTT
v_gene: TRBV4-1
d_gene: TRBD2
j_gene: TRBJ2-3
abundance: few
len: 20

CDR3aa: CASTIAGGTYEQYF
CDR3nt: TGTGCCAGTACGATAGCGGGGGGAACCTACGAGCAGTACTTC
v_gene: TRBV19
d_gene: TRBD2
j_gene: TRBJ2-7
abundance: many
len: 14

CDR3aa: CASSLGASGGTGELFF
CDR3nt: TGTGCCAGCAGCTTAGGGGCTAGCGGGGGGACCGGGGAGCTGTTTTTT
v_gene: TRBV7-2
d_gene: TRBD2
j_gene: TRBJ2-2
abundance: -
len: 16

CDR3aa: CASSIDSAGEQFF
CDR3nt: TGTGCCAGTAGTATAGACTCAGCTGGTGAGCAGTTCTTC
v_gene: TRBV19
d_gene: -
j_gene: TRBJ2-1
abundance: few
len: 13

CDR3aa: CASSLIQDGTWGYTF
CDR3nt: TGTGCCAGCAGTTTAATCCAGGACGGCACGTGGGGCTACACCTTC
v_gene: TRBV28
d_gene: -
j_gene: TRBJ1-2
abundance: -
len: 15

CDR3aa: CASSRGVLSTDTQYF
CDR3nt: TGTGCCAGCAGCCGCGGGGTTCTTAGCACAGATACGCAGTATTTT
v_gene: TRBV7-2
d_gene: -
j_gene: TRBJ2-3
abundance: -
len: 15

CDR3aa: CASSFLDWQGNQPQHF
CDR3nt: TGTGCCAGTAGTTTTTTGGATTGGCAGGGAAATCAGCCCCAGCATTTT
v_gene: TRBV19
d_gene: -
j_gene: TRBJ1-5
abundance: few
len: 16

CDR3aa: CASSFDLMTGRAFF
CDR3nt: TGTGCCAGCAGCTTTGACCTAATGACAGGGAGGGCTTTCTTT
v_gene: TRBV11-2
d_gene: TRBD1
j_gene: TRBJ1-1
abundance: -
len: 14

CDR3aa: CSVAPQGPNQPQHF
CDR3nt: TGCAGCGTTGCCCCCCAGGGTCCCAATCAGCCCCAGCATTTT
v_gene: TRBV29-1
d_gene: -
j_gene: TRBJ1-5
abundance: -
len: 14

CDR3aa: CASSFRSRTEAFF
CDR3nt: TGTGCCAGCAGCTTCCGCAGTCGGACTGAAGCTTTCTTT
v_gene: TRBV7-2
d_gene: -
j_gene: TRBJ1-1
abundance: many
len: 13

CDR3aa: CASSDPSTNEKLFF
CDR3nt: TGTGCCAGCAGTGATCCCTCGACGAATGAAAAACTGTTTTTT
v_gene: TRBV6-6
d_gene: -
j_gene: TRBJ1-4
abundance: few
len: 14

CDR3aa: CASRTGSHQPQHF
CDR3nt: TGTGCCAGCAGGACCGGTTCGCATCAGCCCCAGCATTTT
v_gene: TRBV28
d_gene: -
j_gene: TRBJ1-5
abundance: few
len: 13

CDR3aa: CASSTRHRTNEQFF
CDR3nt: TGTGCCAGTAGTACGAGGCACCGGACCAATGAGCAGTTCTTC
v_gene: TRBV19
d_gene: -
j_gene: TRBJ2-1
abundance: -
len: 14

CDR3aa: CASSLTGGAVPNEKLFF
CDR3nt: TGTGCCAGCAGCCTTACGGGGGGTGCAGTTCCTAATGAAAAACTGTTTTTT
v_gene: TRBV7-8
d_gene: -
j_gene: TRBJ1-4
abundance: -
len: 17

CDR3aa: CASSRLAGLYEQYF
CDR3nt: TGTGCCAGCAGCCGACTAGCGGGGCTCTACGAGCAGTACTTC
v_gene: TRBV28
d_gene: TRBD2
j_gene: TRBJ2-7
abundance: many
len: 14